This T cell receptor (beta chain) was obtained from a study of siplizumab effects on memory and regulatory T cells. Whole-study results and caveats: No naive or memory phenotype could be assigned to roughly 75-97% of proliferating clones.

Comments on this clone: The target antigen is unknown.

Each sample yielded around 9.6 x 10^4 assayed TCR templates. Produced via immunoSEQ multiplex PCR; TCRdb's table is partial and in-frame only. The table shows over 100,000 clones, with about 91% occurring only once. The receptor's source is a human donor in good health. Sample: Tregs sorted from blood.

CDR3 coding DNA: TGTGCCAGCAGTCAATGGACTAGCGGGCAAGAGACCCAGTACTTC. It yields the protein CASSQWTSGQETQYF. The chain links TRBV28 to TRBJ2-5; TRBD2 matches at 11 bases. The CDR3 is made up of 15 amino acids. CDR1 is MDHEN and CDR2 is SYDVKM in the germline V gene. With 5 bases clipped from V and 2 bases from J, the junction kept 4 bases outside the gene matches.